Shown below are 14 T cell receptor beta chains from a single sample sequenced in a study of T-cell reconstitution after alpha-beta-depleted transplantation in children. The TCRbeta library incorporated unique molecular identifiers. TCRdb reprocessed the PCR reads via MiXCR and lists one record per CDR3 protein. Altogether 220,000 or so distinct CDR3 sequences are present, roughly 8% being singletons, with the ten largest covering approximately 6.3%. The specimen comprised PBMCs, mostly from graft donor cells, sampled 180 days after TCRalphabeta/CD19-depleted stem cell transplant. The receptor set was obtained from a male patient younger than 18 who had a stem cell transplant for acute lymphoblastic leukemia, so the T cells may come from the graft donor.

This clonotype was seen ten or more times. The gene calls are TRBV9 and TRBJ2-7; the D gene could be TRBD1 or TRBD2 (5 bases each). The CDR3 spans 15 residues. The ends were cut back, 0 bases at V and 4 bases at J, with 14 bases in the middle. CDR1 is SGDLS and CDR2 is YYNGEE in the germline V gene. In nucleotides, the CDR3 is TGTGCCAGCAGCGTAGGCACAGAGGGGTGGTACGAGCAGTACTTC. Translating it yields CASSVGTEGWYEQYF.

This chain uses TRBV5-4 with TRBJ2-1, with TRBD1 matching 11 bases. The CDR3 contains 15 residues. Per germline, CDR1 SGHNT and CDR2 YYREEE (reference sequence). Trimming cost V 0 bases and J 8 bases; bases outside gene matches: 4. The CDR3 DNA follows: TGTGCCAGCAGCTTGGCCGGGACAGGGGGACATGAGCAGTTCTTC. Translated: CASSLAGTGGHEQFF.

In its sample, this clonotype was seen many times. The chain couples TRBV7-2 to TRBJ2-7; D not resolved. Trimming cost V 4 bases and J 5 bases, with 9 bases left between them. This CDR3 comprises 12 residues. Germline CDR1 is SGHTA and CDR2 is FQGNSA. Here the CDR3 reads CASSSTYHEQYF. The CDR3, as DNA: TGTGCCAGCAGCTCCACCTACCACGAGCAGTACTTC.

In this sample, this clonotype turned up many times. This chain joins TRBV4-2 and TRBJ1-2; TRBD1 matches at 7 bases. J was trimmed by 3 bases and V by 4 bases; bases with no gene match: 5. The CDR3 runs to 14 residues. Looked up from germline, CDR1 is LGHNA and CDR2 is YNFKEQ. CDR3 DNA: TGTGCCAGCAGCCTACAGGGGACAGACTATGGCTACACCTTC. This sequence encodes CASSLQGTDYGYTF.

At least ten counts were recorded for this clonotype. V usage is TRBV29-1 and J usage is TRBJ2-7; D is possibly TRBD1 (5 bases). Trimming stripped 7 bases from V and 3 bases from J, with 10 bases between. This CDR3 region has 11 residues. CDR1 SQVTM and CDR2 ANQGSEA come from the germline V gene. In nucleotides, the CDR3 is TGCAGCGCCGGTGACAGCTACGAGCAGTACTTC. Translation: CSAGDSYEQYF.

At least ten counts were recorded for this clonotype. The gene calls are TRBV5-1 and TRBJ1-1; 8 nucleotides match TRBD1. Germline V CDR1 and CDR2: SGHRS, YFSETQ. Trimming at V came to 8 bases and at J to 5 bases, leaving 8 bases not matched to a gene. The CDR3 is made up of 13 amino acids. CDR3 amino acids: CASTGTGGTEAFF. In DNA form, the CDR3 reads TGCGCCAGTACCGGGACAGGTGGAACTGAAGCTTTCTTT.

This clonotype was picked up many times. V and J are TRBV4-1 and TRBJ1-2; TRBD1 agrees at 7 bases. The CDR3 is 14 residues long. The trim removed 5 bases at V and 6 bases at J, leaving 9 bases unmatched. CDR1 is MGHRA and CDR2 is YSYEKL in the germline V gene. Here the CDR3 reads CASSFRDSTDGYTF. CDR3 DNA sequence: TGCGCCAGCAGCTTCAGGGACAGTACGGATGGCTACACCTTC.

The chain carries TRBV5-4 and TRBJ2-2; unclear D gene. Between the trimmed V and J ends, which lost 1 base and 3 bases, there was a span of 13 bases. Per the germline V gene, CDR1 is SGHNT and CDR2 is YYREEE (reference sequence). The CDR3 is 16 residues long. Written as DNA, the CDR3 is TGTGCCAGCAGCTTGAGGACCTGGTGGGACACCGGGGAGCTGTTTTTT. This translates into CASSLRTWWDTGELFF.

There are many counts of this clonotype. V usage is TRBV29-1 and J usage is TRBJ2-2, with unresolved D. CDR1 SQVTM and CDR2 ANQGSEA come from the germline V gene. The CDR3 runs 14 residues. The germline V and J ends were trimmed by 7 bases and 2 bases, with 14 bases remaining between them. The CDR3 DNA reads TGCAGCGCCCACGCTAGAGATAACACCGGGGAGCTGTTTTTT. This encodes CSAHARDNTGELFF.

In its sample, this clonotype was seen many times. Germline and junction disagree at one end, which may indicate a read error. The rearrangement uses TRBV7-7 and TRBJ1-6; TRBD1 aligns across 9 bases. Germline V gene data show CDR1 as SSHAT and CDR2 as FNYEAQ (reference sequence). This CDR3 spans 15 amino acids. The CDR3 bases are TGTGCTAGCAGCTTAGGGACAGGGTCCCTTTACCCCCTCCACTTT. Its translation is CASSLGTGSLYPLHF.

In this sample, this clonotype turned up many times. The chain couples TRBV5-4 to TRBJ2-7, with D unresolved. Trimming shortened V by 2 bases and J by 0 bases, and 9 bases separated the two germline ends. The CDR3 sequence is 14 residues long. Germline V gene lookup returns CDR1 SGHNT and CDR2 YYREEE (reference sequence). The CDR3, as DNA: TGTGCCAGCAGCTTCCGATTGGGCTCCTACGAGCAGTACTTC. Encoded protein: CASSFRLGSYEQYF.

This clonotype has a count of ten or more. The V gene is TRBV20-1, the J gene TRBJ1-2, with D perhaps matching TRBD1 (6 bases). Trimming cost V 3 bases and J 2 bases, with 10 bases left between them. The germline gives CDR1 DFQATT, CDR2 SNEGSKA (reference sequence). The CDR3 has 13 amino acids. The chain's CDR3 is CSARIGGNYGYTF. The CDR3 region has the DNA TGCAGTGCTAGGATCGGGGGCAACTATGGCTACACCTTC.

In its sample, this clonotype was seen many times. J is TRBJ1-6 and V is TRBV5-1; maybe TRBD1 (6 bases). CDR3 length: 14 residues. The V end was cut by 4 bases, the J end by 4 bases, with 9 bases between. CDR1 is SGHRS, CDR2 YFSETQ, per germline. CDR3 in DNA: TGCGCCAGCAGCACGACAGGTTATAATTCACCCCTCCACTTT. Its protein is CASSTTGYNSPLHF.

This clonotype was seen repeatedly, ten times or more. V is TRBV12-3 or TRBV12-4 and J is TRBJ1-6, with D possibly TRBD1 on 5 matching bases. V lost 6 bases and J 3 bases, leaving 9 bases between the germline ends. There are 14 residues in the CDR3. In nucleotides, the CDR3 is TGTGCCAGCAGCCCAGGGCTCTATAATTCACCCCTCCACTTT. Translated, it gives CASSPGLYNSPLHF.